This T cell receptor beta chain originates from a study of T cells in Graves' hyperthyroidism and ophthalmopathy. As for the study in general: Peripheral blood was obtained at initial diagnosis, preceding any treatment. Findings and caveats of the study: For ophthalmopathy, model prediction preceded onset by a median approximately 6 months. In the blood, most expanded thyroid clonotypes above 0.001 appeared as well. Classification by a 13 V-J model distinguished ophthalmopathy from stable hyperthyroidism.

The CDR3 regions of TCR beta were amplified from RNA transcripts. RT-PCR in the first round (using the HTBI primer set) targeted the TCR CDR3. TCRdb redid the calling of the multiplex PCR reads with MiXCR, one entry per CDR3 protein. The sample has about 640,000 distinct CDR3 sequences, around 21% seen once. Ten or more counts support this clonotype. As yet, its antigen is unknown. Germline V CDR1 and CDR2: SGHTA, FQGNSA. There are 14 residues in the CDR3. The V end was cut by 4 bases, the J end by 0 bases, with 7 bases between. The chain couples TRBV7-2 to TRBJ1-5, with D perhaps matching TRBD1 (5 bases). The sequenced sample was blood. The sequence was obtained from a young man with Graves' ophthalmopathy. The CDR3 loop reads CASSSGRSNQPQHF. As DNA, the CDR3 is TGTGCCAGCAGCTCGGGACGTAGCAATCAGCCCCAGCATTTT. The full variable domain, with the rest looked up from reference TRBV7-2 and TRBJ1-5, is GAGVSQSPSNKVTEKGKDVELRCDPISGHTALYWYRQSLGQGLEFLIYFQGNSAPDKSGLPSDRFSAERTGGSVSTLTIQRTQQEDSAVYLCASSSGRSNQPQHFGDGTRLSIL.